Sequencing of this TCR beta chain was carried out in a study of T cells after posttransplantation cyclophosphamide. The repertoire was sequenced with immunoSEQ multiplex PCR; TCRdb's copy has only in-frame clones and lacks some. The sample consists of about 32,000 clones, around 90% of them appearing once. The specimen was PBMCs. The origin of this receptor is a woman aged 35 to 49 with a blood cancer, CMV-positive, and with a related stem cell donor.

CDR3 bases: TGTGCCAGCAGTTTGGAGACAGGGGCCTTGTTCTTC. This codes for CASSLETGALFF. V is TRBV6-5 and J is TRBJ2-1; 8 nucleotides line up with TRBD1. The ends lost 4 bases at V and 15 bases at J; junction bases unmatched: 8. The CDR3 has 12 residues. CDR1 and CDR2 from the germline V gene are MNHEY and SVGAGI.